Following are 22 T cell receptor beta chains from one sample sequenced in a study of T cells in localized non-small cell lung cancer (dated by TCRdb to between 2020 and 2021). Library creation used the immunoSEQ multiplex PCR assay. In TCRdb, the immuneACCESS table is reduced to in-frame sequences with V and J assigned. These tables do not hold every clone; where another copy was compared, an unresolved V gene accounts for under half, and the others remain unexplained. The sample data list some 21,000 clones, and approximately 89% of these were observed just once. Almost 8.5% of the sample belongs to the ten largest clones. Sample: peripheral blood, taken before any cancer treatment. The receptors stem from a man between 40 and 69 years old with stage I lung adenocarcinoma.

The chain combines TRBV5-4 with TRBJ1-1, with D possibly matching TRBD1 (5 bases). V lost 4 bases and J lost 4, with 14 bases in between. Germline values: CDR1 SGHNT, CDR2 YYREEE (reference sequence). The CDR3 contains 14 residues. CDR3 sequence reads: CASSDGGISTEAFF. DNA for the CDR3: TGTGCCAGCAGCGACGGGGGTATAAGCACTGAAGCTTTCTTT.

J is TRBJ2-7 and V is TRBV6-4; possible D gene TRBD2, 6 bases. CDR1 is MRHNA, CDR2 SNTAGT, per germline. V gave up 4 bases and J gave up 7 bases, with 20 bases separating them. The CDR3 loop spans 15 amino acids. The DNA for the CDR3 is TGTGCCAGCAGTGCCCAGGGAGGACATCTGAGGGAGCAGTACTTC. Protein sequence: CASSAQGGHLREQYF.

The rearrangement joins TRBV9 to TRBJ2-3; maybe TRBD2 (5 bases). Trimming stripped 6 bases from V and 2 bases from J, with 10 bases between. The germline gives CDR1 SGDLS, CDR2 YYNGEE. The CDR3 runs to 13 residues. CDR3 DNA sequence: TGTGCCAGCAATCGCGGGTACACAGATACGCAGTATTTT. Amino acids: CASNRGYTDTQYF.

The sample holds a few counts of this clone. This chain uses TRBV25-1 with TRBJ1-5; unclear D gene. CDR1 and CDR2 (germline): MGHDK, SYGVNS. There are 12 residues in the CDR3. V was shortened by 4 bases and J by 5 bases, with 6 bases between the two germline ends. The CDR3 coding sequence is TGTGCCAGCAGTGGTATTTATCAGCCCCAGCATTTT. As protein: CASSGIYQPQHF.

This chain connects TRBV5-6 to TRBJ1-5; D might be TRBD1 (5 bases). Germline loops: CDR1 SGHDT, CDR2 YYEEEE. The CDR3 length is 14 residues. Trimming took off 1 base at V and 2 bases at J, with 7 bases between the two ends. DNA of the CDR3: TGTGCCAGCAGCTTGAGGGACCGCAATCAGCCCCAGCATTTT. Translating gives CASSLRDRNQPQHF.

This chain joins TRBV10-3 and TRBJ2-2, with 12 nucleotides matching TRBD2. This CDR3 contains 16 residues. Trimming at V came to 5 bases and at J to 7 bases, leaving 8 bases not matched to a gene. CDR1 and CDR2 from the germline V gene are ENHRY and SYGVKD. As DNA, the CDR3 is TGTGCCATCAGTCGCGGACTAGCGGGAAGGAACGGGGAGCTGTTTTTT. As protein: CAISRGLAGRNGELFF.

The rearrangement links TRBV6-5 to TRBJ2-7; 11 bases line up with TRBD2. The CDR3 is 15 amino acids. Per germline, CDR1 MNHEY and CDR2 SVGAGI. Trimming took 2 bases from V and 3 from J; bases not matched to a gene: 3. Here the CDR3 DNA reads TGTGCCAGCAGTTACCTAGCGGGGGGCTTCTACGAGCAGTACTTC. It codes for CASSYLAGGFYEQYF.

The chain has TRBV10-1 and TRBJ2-2; TRBD2 might be the D (7 bases). CDR1 and CDR2 (germline): WNHNN, SYGVQD (reference sequence). The CDR3 extends over 19 amino acids. V lost 7 bases and J lost 0, with 24 bases in between. CDR3 region: CASKGLGGLAIANTGELFF. CDR3 coding DNA: TGCGCCAGCAAGGGGCTCGGGGGGCTCGCAATCGCGAACACCGGGGAGCTGTTTTTT.

The chain combines TRBV9 with TRBJ1-5; TRBD1 matches 7 bases. The V segment lost 4 bases and the J segment 7 bases; nucleotides outside the gene matches: 2. This CDR3 has 12 residues. In germline, CDR1 is SGDLS, CDR2 YYNGEE. The CDR3 loop reads CASSQGGQPQHF. DNA for the CDR3: TGTGCCAGCAGCCAGGGGGGGCAGCCCCAGCATTTT. The complete variable domain, with remaining parts taken from reference TRBV9 and TRBJ1-5, reads DSGVTQTPKHLITATGQRVTLRCSPRSGDLSVYWYQQSLDQGLQFLIQYYNGEERAKGNILERFSAQQFPDLHSELNLSSLELGDSALYFCASSQGGQPQHFGDGTRLSIL.

Of note for this clone: An end of the junction differs from the germline gene, which may be a read error. The chain uses TRBV6-1 and TRBJ2-4; tentative D call: TRBD1 (7 bases). Germline V gives CDR1 MNHNS, CDR2 SASEGT. The CDR3 has 11 residues. CDR3 loop: CASLRWGQRVF. CDR3 DNA: TGTGCCAGCCTGCGATGGGGACAGCGGGTATTC.

The J gene is TRBJ2-7, the V gene TRBV29-1, with D uncertain. The V gene lost 4 bases and the J gene lost 1 base, with 2 bases spanning the gap. CDR3 length: 10 residues. The V gene's germline CDR1 is SQVTM and CDR2 ANQGSEA. This CDR3 reads CSVGSYEQYF. CDR3 coding DNA: TGCAGCGTTGGATCCTACGAGCAGTACTTC.

This chain uses TRBV5-1 with TRBJ1-4; no definite D call. The CDR3 is 16 residues long. Per the germline V gene, CDR1 is SGHRS and CDR2 is YFSETQ. V lost 1 base and J 7 bases, leaving 17 bases between the germline ends. As DNA, the CDR3 is TGCGCCAGCAGCTTGTTTGAGGGAGGAGGTTTTGAAAAACTGTTTTTT. Translation gives CASSLFEGGGFEKLFF.

V and J are TRBV6-1 and TRBJ2-3; TRBD2 is a possible D gene (7 bases). This CDR3 has 15 amino acids. Per the germline V gene, CDR1 is MNHNS and CDR2 is SASEGT. Trimming took off 4 bases at V and 6 bases at J, with 17 bases between the two ends. As DNA, the CDR3 is TGTGCCAGCAGTGCAACGGGGGGCCTGACGGATACGCAGTATTTT. It translates to CASSATGGLTDTQYF.

The chain uses TRBV10-2 and TRBJ2-5, with 8 bases aligning to TRBD2. Germline CDR1 and CDR2: WSHSY and SAAADI. This CDR3 region has 14 residues. In nucleotides, the CDR3 is TGCGCAAGCGGGGGAGAGGGGAGGTTTGAGACCCAGTACTTC. Translating gives CASGGEGRFETQYF.

The chain combines TRBV9 with TRBJ2-7; possible D gene TRBD2, 6 bases. The V end lost 0 bases, the J end lost 3 bases, and 13 bases lay between the germline ends. CDR1 SGDLS and CDR2 YYNGEE come from the germline V gene. The CDR3 length is 15 residues. CDR3 nucleotide sequence: TGTGCCAGCAGCGTAGAATCGGGGGTAGACTACGAGCAGTACTTC. This translates into CASSVESGVDYEQYF.

The chain uses TRBV14 and TRBJ2-1; 8 nucleotides match TRBD2. The trim removed 4 bases at V and 6 bases at J, leaving 5 bases unmatched. Germline CDR1 SGHDN, CDR2 FVKESK. The length of the CDR3 is 14 residues. The CDR3 DNA is TGTGCCAGCAGCCCTCTAGCGGGCCGCAATGAGCAGTTCTTC. This translates into CASSPLAGRNEQFF.

The chain combines TRBV18 with TRBJ2-7; D not certain. The CDR3 runs to 14 residues. V was pared by 3 bases and J by 6 bases, with 15 bases between. Germline V gives CDR1 KGHSH, CDR2 LQKENI. In nucleotides, the CDR3 is TGTGCCAGCTCACCCCTCGACTGGAGTACCGAGCAGTACTTC. Translating it yields CASSPLDWSTEQYF. The variable domain in full, completed from reference TRBV18 and TRBJ2-7, reads NAGVMQNPRHLVRRRGQEARLRCSPMKGHSHVYWYRQLPEEGLKFMVYLQKENIIDESGMPKERFSAEFPKEGPSILRIQQVVRGDSAAYFCASSPLDWSTEQYFGPGTRLTVT.

The chain is built from TRBV19 and TRBJ1-2, with TRBD1 as a possible D gene (5 bases). In germline, CDR1 is LNHDA, CDR2 SQIVND (reference sequence). The V gene lost 7 bases and the J gene lost 3 bases, with 21 bases spanning the gap. The CDR3 contains 16 residues. In DNA form, the CDR3 reads TGTGCCAGTATGTCCGACAGACCACTGAAGGACTATGGCTACACCTTC. This sequence encodes CASMSDRPLKDYGYTF.

This clone was seen only once. This chain connects TRBV6-5 to TRBJ2-2; D uncertain. This CDR3 spans 12 amino acids. Germline V gene data show CDR1 as MNHEY and CDR2 as SVGAGI. Deletions cut 4 bases from V and 9 bases from J, with 9 bases between. Here the CDR3 reads CASSSPSWELFF. In DNA, the CDR3 is TGTGCCAGCAGTTCCCCCTCGTGGGAGCTGTTTTTT.

V and J are TRBV6-5 and TRBJ1-1; possible D gene TRBD1, 5 bases. CDR1 and CDR2 (germline): MNHEY, SVGAGI. The CDR3 extends over 15 amino acids. V was trimmed by 2 bases and J by 0 bases, leaving 10 bases between them. The CDR3 is CASSYGGALNTEAFF. CDR3 sequence (DNA): TGTGCCAGCAGTTACGGGGGAGCGTTGAACACTGAAGCTTTCTTT.

The CDR3 loop reads CASSVDSSTDTQYF. The DNA for the CDR3 is TGCGCCAGCAGCGTGGACAGCAGCACAGATACGCAGTATTTT. The chain combines TRBV5-1 with TRBJ2-3; a weak D match, TRBD1 (6 bases). There are 14 residues in the CDR3. The germline gives CDR1 SGHRS, CDR2 YFSETQ. The V end was cut by 4 bases, the J end by 0 bases, with 9 bases between. The whole variable domain, remainder taken from reference TRBV5-1 and TRBJ2-3, is KAGVTQTPRYLIKTRGQQVTLSCSPISGHRSVSWYQQTPGQGLQFLFEYFSETQRNKGNFPGRFSGRQFSNSRSEMNVSTLELGDSALYLCASSVDSSTDTQYFGPGTRLTVL.

This clone was detected only once. The chain couples TRBV7-6 to TRBJ1-6, with D perhaps TRBD1 (6 bases). CDR3 size: 14 residues. V was pared by 4 bases and J by 10 bases, with 14 bases between. Germline V CDR1 and CDR2: SGHVS, FNYEAQ. The CDR3, as DNA: TGTGCCAGCAGCTCGAGGGGGAGGGGATCACCCCTCCACTTT. Amino acid sequence: CASSSRGRGSPLHF.